A single sample is the source of the 11 T cell receptor beta chains below, sequenced in a study of blood T cell repertoires in COVID-19. Profiled with immunoSEQ multiplex PCR; TCRdb holds only in-frame clones, not every one. This table has 30,000 to 50,000 clones, around 96% appearing once. Sequenced sample: peripheral blood. These receptors originate from a human donor with active COVID-19. The donor label of this sample is uncertain.

The gene calls are TRBV5-1 and TRBJ1-2; no clear D. The V gene's germline CDR1 is SGHRS and CDR2 YFSETQ. V was pared by 0 bases and J by 10 bases, with 13 bases between. The CDR3 length is 13 residues. CDR3 in DNA: TGCGCCAGCAGCTTGGGGGCAGGTGCTCACTACACCTTC. Amino acid sequence: CASSLGAGAHYTF.

The chain joins TRBV7-8 to TRBJ2-5, with 7 positions matching TRBD1. V shed 5 bases, J shed 3 bases, and the junction held 18 bases outside the gene matches. This CDR3 is built from 18 residues. Germline values: CDR1 SGHVS, CDR2 FQNEAQ. The CDR3 DNA is TGTGCCAGCAGCCCGGCAGACAGGGTAAATGGCCGAAAAGAGACCCAGTACTTC. Protein: CASSPADRVNGRKETQYF. The full variable domain, its missing parts supplied by reference TRBV7-8 and TRBJ2-5, is GAGVSQSPRYKVAKRGQDVALRCDPISGHVSLFWYQQALGQGPEFLTYFQNEAQLDKSGLPSDRFFAERPEGSVSTLKIQRTQQEDSAVYLCASSPADRVNGRKETQYFGPGTRLLVL.

The rearrangement uses TRBV3-1 (or the pseudogene TRBV3-2) and TRBJ2-5, with 13 positions matching TRBD2. V lost 3 bases and J lost 4; bases outside the gene matches: 11. This CDR3 has 18 amino acids. Germline CDR1 and CDR2: LGHDT and YNNKEL (reference sequence). CDR3 residues: CASSHWVTSGRSGETQYF. In DNA form, the CDR3 reads TGTGCCAGCAGCCATTGGGTGACTAGCGGGAGGAGCGGAGAGACCCAGTACTTC.

The chain has TRBV9 and TRBJ1-6; no clear D gene. Trimming took off 0 bases at V and 14 bases at J, with 9 bases between the two ends. Looked up from germline, CDR1 is SGDLS and CDR2 is YYNGEE. This CDR3 has 12 amino acids. Written as DNA, the CDR3 is TGTGCCAGCAGCGTAGGGATGGGCACCCTCCACTTT. Translation: CASSVGMGTLHF.

The chain has TRBV7-2 and TRBJ2-5, with TRBD2 identical over 7 bases. V trimming: 0 bases; J trimming: 5 bases; junction bases outside the gene matches: 9. The germline gives CDR1 SGHTA, CDR2 FQGNSA. This CDR3 has 16 residues. The CDR3 DNA reads as TGTGCCAGCAGCTTAGCCCTGACTATGGGGGGGGAGACCCAGTACTTC. It translates to CASSLALTMGGETQYF.

The V gene is TRBV15, the J gene TRBJ2-1, with 9 positions matching TRBD2. This CDR3 spans 16 amino acids. Trimming at V came to 4 bases and at J to 2 bases, leaving 6 bases not matched to a gene. Germline assignment: CDR1 LNHNV and CDR2 YYDKDF (reference sequence). CDR3 residues: CATSILTSGAYNEQFF. The CDR3 DNA sequence: TGTGCCACCAGCATTCTGACTAGCGGTGCCTACAATGAGCAGTTCTTC.

The rearrangement links TRBV9 to TRBJ2-7; maybe TRBD2 (6 bases). The CDR3 loop spans 12 amino acids. Germline values: CDR1 SGDLS, CDR2 YYNGEE. Between the trimmed V and J ends, which lost 4 bases and 7 bases, there was a span of 12 bases. Here the CDR3 DNA reads TGTGCCAGCAGCCCACGAGGAGGGGAGCAGTACTTC. Its protein is CASSPRGGEQYF.

V gene TRBV18 combines with J gene TRBJ1-3, with TRBD1 matching 7 bases. The germline V gene has CDR1 KGHSH and CDR2 LQKENI. The CDR3 is 14 residues long. V shed 3 bases and J 1 base; nucleotides not matched to a gene: 0. The CDR3 sequence is CASSPTGSGNTIYF. CDR3 sequence (DNA): TGTGCCAGCTCACCGACAGGGTCTGGAAACACCATATATTTT. Full variable domain (rest looked up from reference TRBV18 and TRBJ1-3): NAGVMQNPRHLVRRRGQEARLRCSPMKGHSHVYWYRQLPEEGLKFMVYLQKENIIDESGMPKERFSAEFPKEGPSILRIQQVVRGDSAAYFCASSPTGSGNTIYFGEGSWLTVV.

The V and J genes are TRBV19 and TRBJ2-2; D unclear. The CDR3 is 13 amino acids. V dropped 7 bases and J dropped 3 bases, with 9 bases sitting between them. Germline loops: CDR1 LNHDA, CDR2 SQIVND (reference sequence). The CDR3 reads CASILADTGELFF. The CDR3 DNA is TGTGCCAGTATCCTGGCGGACACCGGGGAGCTGTTTTTT.

The chain has TRBV7-9 and TRBJ2-1, with TRBD2 as a possible D gene (6 bases). The CDR3 consists of 16 residues. With 4 bases removed from V and 2 bases from J, the gap between germline ends came to 15 bases. Germline CDR1 reads SEHNR; CDR2 reads FQNEAQ (reference sequence). The CDR3 reads CASSSDRGATYNEQFF. In DNA form, the CDR3 reads TGTGCCAGCAGCTCAGATCGCGGGGCAACCTACAATGAGCAGTTCTTC. Combining the CDR3 with reference TRBV7-9 and TRBJ2-1 gives the whole variable domain DTGVSQNPRHKITKRGQNVTFRCDPISEHNRLYWYRQTLGQGPEFLTYFQNEAQLEKSRLLSDRFSAERPKGSFSTLEIQRTEQGDSAMYLCASSSDRGATYNEQFFGPGTRLTVL.

The chain links TRBV14 to TRBJ2-5, with a tentative D call TRBD1 (5 bases). Germline CDR1 reads SGHDN; CDR2 reads FVKESK. V gave up 3 bases and J gave up 5 bases, with 19 bases separating them. This CDR3 spans 16 amino acids. The CDR3 DNA follows: TGTGCCAGCAGCCAGGGTTACAGGACGACAATCGAGACCCAGTACTTC. This translates into CASSQGYRTTIETQYF.